This T cell receptor beta chain was sequenced in a study of T cell repertoires in cytomegalovirus infection. General study results and limits: In two of eight donors, the top clonotype was HLA-C-restricted CMV-specific.

This clonotype has more than one count but fewer than ten. The target antigen is unknown. TCRdb re-analysed the reads in MiXCR, keeping a single row per CDR3 protein. The sample shows 450,000 to 600,000 distinct CDR3 sequences, 40% to 50% of them seen only once. The specimen comprised cultured PBMCs, sampled from culture after CMV antigen stimulation. The receptor's source is a human donor in good health (CMV status not recorded). Some clones in this sample may be carry-over from other donors' samples.

The CDR3 coding sequence is TGTGCCAGCAGCTCTAGTCTGGGCTCACCCCTCCACTTT. Protein product: CASSSSLGSPLHF. V is TRBV7-2 and J is TRBJ1-6; D is unclear. The CDR3 covers 13 residues. The V and J ends lost 4 bases and 10 bases respectively, with 11 bases between them. CDR1 and CDR2 (germline): SGHTA, FQGNSA. The complete variable domain, with remaining parts taken from reference TRBV7-2 and TRBJ1-6, reads GAGVSQSPSNKVTEKGKDVELRCDPISGHTALYWYRQSLGQGLEFLIYFQGNSAPDKSGLPSDRFSAERTGGSVSTLTIQRTQQEDSAVYLCASSSSLGSPLHFGNGTRLTVT.